This T cell receptor beta chain originates from a study of blood T cell repertoires in COVID-19. Study context: From the United States, Italy and Spain came samples of acute and convalescent COVID-19. PBMCs, B-cell-depleted T cells, or T cells provided the cDNA or gDNA that made up the material.

In the authors' workflow: Using reference gene primer amplification, nucleated cell counts were estimated. The protocol was immunoSEQ multiplex PCR, while the TCRdb copy is restricted to in-frame clones and leaves out a portion. V and J calls and clone size are those listed in that table; D and trimming were worked out from the DNA. The profile shows over 150,000 clones, roughly four fifths of them singletons. The CDR3 covers 15 residues. The V and J ends lost 2 bases and 0 bases respectively, with 9 bases between them. The sequencing sample was made of peripheral blood. The chain joins TRBV23-1 to TRBJ2-3; the D is unclear. TRBV23-1 is labeled an ORF, and its function is uncertain. The clonotype was recovered from a woman of 80 years or more with acute or convalescent COVID-19. The CDR3 is CASSQLKLSTDTQYF. The CDR3 DNA reads as TGCGCCAGCAGTCAACTCAAGCTTAGCACAGATACGCAGTATTTT.